Below, 15 T cell receptor beta chains from the same sample are listed, as sequenced in a study of glioma-infiltrating T cells after dendritic cell vaccination. Time point in this sample: after dendritic cell vaccination, including at tumor progression/relapse. Measured with immunoSEQ multiplex PCR; TCRdb has only the in-frame clones, and not every one. The sample has approximately 60,000 clones; 86% are singletons. The sequenced sample was blood, obtained after dendritic cell vaccination. The source of these receptors is a human donor with glioblastoma.

The chain recombines TRBV2 with TRBJ2-5; D is possibly TRBD2 (5 bases). V lost 9 bases to trimming and J lost 4 bases, with 15 bases between them. Germline V gene data show CDR1 as SNHLY and CDR2 as FYNNEI. The CDR3 runs to 13 residues. The CDR3: CASAYGVPETQYF. CDR3 coding DNA: TGTGCCAGTGCCTACGGGGTCCCAGAGACCCAGTACTTC. Supplemented by reference TRBV2 and TRBJ2-5, the full variable domain reads EPEVTQTPSHQVTQMGQEVILRCVPISNHLYFYWYRQILGQKVEFLVSFYNNEISEKSEIFDDQFSVERPDGSNFTLKIRSTKLEDSAMYFCASAYGVPETQYFGPGTRLLVL.

J is TRBJ1-4 and V is TRBV14, with 7 bases matching TRBD1. Trimming took 5 bases from V and 7 from J; bases not matched to a gene: 13. CDR1 and CDR2 (germline): SGHDN, FVKESK. The CDR3 length is 16 residues. The CDR3 spells CASSSGGAQGPEKLFF. The CDR3 nucleotides read TGTGCCAGCAGCTCAGGGGGAGCGCAGGGTCCTGAAAAACTGTTTTTT.

This clone was observed a single time. The CDR3 region is CASSAGQGGSYEQYF. CDR3 nucleotides: TGTGCCAGCAGCGCCGGACAGGGAGGTTCCTACGAGCAGTACTTC. The gene calls are TRBV9 and TRBJ2-7, with 8 bases fitting TRBD1. From germline, CDR1 is SGDLS and CDR2 YYNGEE. The CDR3 consists of 15 residues. Trimming took 3 bases from V and 1 from J; bases not matched to a gene: 6.

This chain connects TRBV6-6 to TRBJ2-3, with unresolved D. V was trimmed by 2 bases and J by 3 bases, leaving 12 bases between them. This CDR3 region has 15 residues. Germline CDR1 MNHNY, CDR2 SVGAGI (reference sequence). The CDR3 reads CASSYAAIVTDTQYF. The DNA for the CDR3 is TGTGCCAGCAGTTACGCCGCTATTGTGACAGATACGCAGTATTTT.

The chain recombines TRBV5-1 with TRBJ2-7, with D possibly TRBD1 on 5 matching bases. V lost 1 base, J lost 2 bases, and 10 bases lay in between. The germline CDR1 and CDR2 sequences are SGHRS and YFSETQ. The CDR3 consists of 14 residues. In DNA form, the CDR3 reads TGCGCCAGCAGCTTGTCCTGGGGCACCTACGAGCAGTACTTC. Encoded protein: CASSLSWGTYEQYF.

The rearrangement links TRBV20-1 to TRBJ1-2; no reliable D call. Germline V gene sequence: CDR1 DFQATT, CDR2 SNEGSKA (reference sequence). V gave up 3 bases and J gave up 7 bases, with 9 bases separating them. The CDR3 has 11 residues. The CDR3 loop reads CSARAGFGYTF. In nucleotides, the CDR3 is TGCAGTGCTAGGGCGGGATTTGGCTACACCTTC.

J is TRBJ1-1 and V is TRBV5-6, with 11 bases aligning to TRBD1. The CDR3 is 17 amino acids. V was pared by 0 bases and J by 4 bases, with 8 bases of the junction left unmatched. Germline CDR1 reads SGHDT; CDR2 reads YYEEEE. This CDR3 is CASSLGTGGTWTTEAFF. The DNA of the CDR3 is TGTGCCAGCAGCTTGGGGACAGGGGGCACATGGACCACTGAAGCTTTCTTT.

The rearrangement uses TRBV19 and TRBJ1-2; 10 bases align to TRBD1. This CDR3 contains 15 residues. Germline loops: CDR1 LNHDA, CDR2 SQIVND (reference sequence). V shed 8 bases, J shed 9 bases, and the junction held 15 bases outside the gene matches. CDR3 in DNA: TGTGCCAGTGCGGACCGGGACAGGGGCCTTGGTAGCTACACCTTC. This gives the protein CASADRDRGLGSYTF.

This clone was recorded a few times. V and J are TRBV5-1 and TRBJ2-1; tentatively, D is TRBD2 (6 bases). This CDR3 region has 15 residues. Trimming shortened V by 4 bases and J by 2 bases, and 13 bases separated the two germline ends. The germline V gene encodes CDR1 SGHRS and CDR2 YFSETQ. CDR3 sequence (DNA): TGCGCCAGCAGCCTCGCCGGGACTCCCTACAATGAGCAGTTCTTC. Its protein product is CASSLAGTPYNEQFF. Together with reference TRBV5-1 and TRBJ2-1, the CDR3 gives the full variable domain: KAGVTQTPRYLIKTRGQQVTLSCSPISGHRSVSWYQQTPGQGLQFLFEYFSETQRNKGNFPGRFSGRQFSNSRSEMNVSTLELGDSALYLCASSLAGTPYNEQFFGPGTRLTVL.

The V and J genes are TRBV10-3 and TRBJ2-2, with 9 bases fitting TRBD2. This CDR3 region has 16 residues. Germline CDR1 ENHRY, CDR2 SYGVKD. Losses at the gene ends were 0 bases for V and 6 bases for J; bases not matched to a gene: 5. The CDR3 DNA sequence: TGTGCCATCAGTGAGTCGGAACTAGCGGGTCCCGGGGAGCTGTTTTTT. It specifies CAISESELAGPGELFF.

The chain links TRBV7-9 to TRBJ1-2; D possibly corresponds to TRBD1 (6 bases). The V and J ends lost 5 bases and 3 bases respectively, with 16 bases between them. The CDR3 runs 15 residues. Germline V gene lookup returns CDR1 SEHNR and CDR2 FQNEAQ (reference sequence). The CDR3 nucleotides read TGTGCCAGCAGCCCCGGGCGGGGGCGCGACTATGGCTACACCTTC. Encoded protein: CASSPGRGRDYGYTF.

The V and J genes are TRBV5-1 and TRBJ2-1; 10 nucleotides agree with TRBD2. Germline CDR1 and CDR2: SGHRS and YFSETQ. Trimming removed 0 bases from V and 6 bases from J; junction bases left unmatched: 3. The CDR3 covers 15 residues. CDR3 amino acids: CASSLELAGINEQFF. Written as DNA, the CDR3 is TGCGCCAGCAGCTTGGAACTAGCGGGGATCAATGAGCAGTTCTTC.

The chain couples TRBV7-2 to TRBJ2-2, with D hard to call. The CDR3 length is 15 residues. V dropped 0 bases and J dropped 5 bases, with 10 bases sitting between them. Looked up from germline, CDR1 is SGHTA and CDR2 is FQGNSA. The CDR3 nucleotides read TGTGCCAGCAGCTTAGCGGCTCGAACAACCGGGGAGCTGTTTTTT. Amino acids: CASSLAARTTGELFF.

The chain employs TRBV6-6 and TRBJ2-7; 8 nucleotides match TRBD2. Germline CDR1 reads MNHNY; CDR2 reads SVGAGI (reference sequence). The CDR3 spans 15 residues. The V and J ends lost 2 bases and 3 bases, in that order; junction bases with no gene match: 6. The CDR3 DNA reads as TGTGCCAGCAGTTACGGCAGCGGGAGATACTACGAGCAGTACTTC. It encodes CASSYGSGRYYEQYF.

The genes are TRBV27 and TRBJ2-3; D may be TRBD2 (6 bases). There are 13 residues in the CDR3. Germline assignment: CDR1 MNHEY and CDR2 SMNVEV (reference sequence). V was trimmed by 5 bases and J by 5 bases, leaving 11 bases between them. The CDR3 sequence is CASSPLAEDTQYF. CDR3 DNA sequence: TGTGCCAGCAGTCCCTTAGCGGAAGATACGCAGTATTTT.